The T cell receptor beta chain under discussion was sequenced for a study of identical twins. TCRdb analysed the 5' RACE reads with MiXCR anew, one entry per CDR3 protein. Of 500,000 or so distinct CDR3 sequences in the sample, less than 25% were seen once. This clonotype was detected only a few times. The V and J ends lost 0 bases and 5 bases, in that order; junction bases with no gene match: 7. This CDR3 contains 15 residues. CDR1 DFQATT and CDR2 SNEGSKA come from the germline V gene (reference sequence). The same sample was also used in a study of T cells expressing NK-cell markers.

The rearrangement joins TRBV20-1 to TRBJ2-7; 10 positions agree with TRBD2. The TCR originated in a woman aged 18-30 years in good health. The sample comprised CD4+ T cells sorted from blood. Written as DNA, the CDR3 is TGCAGTGCTAGAGATGCTCTAGCGGGAGATCACGAGCAGTACTTC. Its translation is CSARDALAGDHEQYF.